This T cell receptor (beta chain) was recovered during a study of blood T cell repertoires in COVID-19. With 2 bases removed from V and 5 bases from J, the gap between germline ends came to 12 bases. This CDR3 has 15 residues. Germline CDR1 is LGHNA and CDR2 is YNFKEQ. Per the original methods: The authors estimated nucleated cell counts from reference gene primer amplification. Data came from immunoSEQ multiplex PCR; TCRdb stores just in-frame clones and leaves some out. V, J and clone size are those of that table, while D and trimming were read from the DNA. The profile shows about 94,000 clones, approximately 79% of them singletons.

This sequence was found in a man in his 70s with COVID-19, enrolled during active disease. The gene calls are TRBV4-2 and TRBJ1-4; D is undetermined. The sample was peripheral blood. CDR3 DNA sequence: TGTGCCAGCAGCCAAACTCACCGAGAAAATGAAAAACTGTTTTTT. Encoded protein: CASSQTHRENEKLFF.